This T cell receptor (beta chain) stems from a study of OX40 agonist ivuxolimab in advanced cancers. TCRdb's copy holds only in-frame clones and misses some; the assay was immunoSEQ multiplex PCR. The sample lists 50,000 to 65,000 clones, roughly nine tenths occurring once. This clone was observed a handful of times. The receptor was derived from an adult with an advanced solid tumor such as melanoma, head and neck, liver or kidney cancer. The sample was CD4+ or CD8+ T cells sorted from blood, taken in a trial of the OX40 agonist ivuxolimab.

The CDR3 region is CASSRTGDYGYTF. CDR3 nucleotides: TGTGCCAGTAGTAGGACAGGGGACTATGGCTACACCTTC. V and J are TRBV19 and TRBJ1-2; TRBD1 agrees at 9 bases. Per germline, CDR1 LNHDA and CDR2 SQIVND (reference sequence). V lost 4 bases and J lost 3; bases outside the gene matches: 0. The length of the CDR3 is 13 residues.